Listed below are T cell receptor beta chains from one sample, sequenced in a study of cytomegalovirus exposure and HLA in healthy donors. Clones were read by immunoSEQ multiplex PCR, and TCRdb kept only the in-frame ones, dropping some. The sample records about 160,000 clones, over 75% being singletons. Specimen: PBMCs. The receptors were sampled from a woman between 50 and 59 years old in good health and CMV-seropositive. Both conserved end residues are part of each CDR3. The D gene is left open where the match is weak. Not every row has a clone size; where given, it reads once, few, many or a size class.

CASRDTGGILGELFF	TGTGCCAGCAGAGACACAGGGGGCATTTTGGGGGAGCTGTTTTTT	TRBD1	NA	TRBJ2-2	TRBV28
CASSLALSGTGGLNTGELFF	TGTGCCAGCAGCTTAGCTCTATCCGGGACAGGGGGCTTGAACACCGGGGAGCTGTTTTTT	TRBD1	few	TRBJ2-2	TRBV7-2
CASSLRTGKETQYF	TGTGCCAGCAGCTTACGGACAGGAAAAGAGACCCAGTACTTC	TRBD1	NA	TRBJ2-5	TRBV5-8
CASSLGLAGDYEQYF	TGTGCCAGCAGCTTAGGACTAGCGGGGGATTACGAGCAGTACTTC	TRBD2	NA	TRBJ2-7	TRBV7-8
CASSRQTSGNTIYF	TGTGCCAGCAGCAGACAGACCTCTGGAAACACCATATATTTT	NA	NA	TRBJ1-3	TRBV6-5
CASSALAGGQETQYF	TGTGCCAGCAGTGCCCTAGCGGGGGGGCAAGAGACCCAGTACTTC	TRBD2	NA	TRBJ2-5	TRBV6-5
CASSYSGTGAKNIQYF	TGTGCCAGCAGTTACTCGGGTACAGGGGCCAAAAACATTCAGTACTTC	NA	NA	TRBJ2-4	TRBV6-5
CSVRVVGEQYF	TGCAGCGTTCGGGTCGTAGGCGAGCAGTACTTC	NA	NA	TRBJ2-7	TRBV29-1
CAIRRDGGNEKLFF	TGTGCCATCAGGCGGGACGGCGGCAATGAAAAACTGTTTTTT	NA	NA	TRBJ1-4	TRBV10-3
CASSSTGGAGNTIYF	TGCGCCAGCAGCAGTACAGGGGGCGCTGGAAACACCATATATTTT	TRBD1	NA	TRBJ1-3	TRBV5-1
CASSPQPGQGDGYTF	TGTGCCAGCTCACCACAACCGGGACAGGGGGATGGCTACACCTTC	TRBD1	NA	TRBJ1-2	TRBV18
CASSSRWGDATQYF	TGTGCCAGCAGCAGCCGCTGGGGGGATGCTACGCAGTATTTT	NA	once	TRBJ2-3	TRBV7-2
CASSEGDSPPYEQYF	TGCGCCAGCAGTGAGGGGGACTCGCCCCCCTACGAGCAGTACTTC	NA	NA	TRBJ2-7	TRBV10-1
CASSEGLNTEAFF	TGTGCCAGCAGTGAGGGGCTGAACACTGAAGCTTTCTTT	NA	NA	TRBJ1-1	TRBV2
CASSRRATGIVDTQYF	TGTGCCAGCAGCCGGCGAGCGACAGGGATTGTGGATACGCAGTATTTT	TRBD1	NA	TRBJ2-3	TRBV7-2
CASSLGLAGGLISYEQYF	TGTGCCAGCAGCTTGGGGCTAGCGGGAGGTTTGATTTCCTACGAGCAGTACTTC	TRBD2	NA	TRBJ2-7	TRBV5-6
CASSLGGGVLSYEQYF	TGTGCCAGCAGCTTGGGTGGGGGCGTACTTTCCTACGAGCAGTACTTC	NA	few	TRBJ2-7	TRBV5-6
CASRPGTGGGSPLHF	TGTGCCAGCAGGCCCGGGACAGGCGGTGGTTCACCCCTCCACTTT	TRBD1	few	TRBJ1-6	TRBV7-2
CASSLSEGSWSEAFF	TGCGCCAGCAGCTTGTCGGAGGGTTCGTGGTCCGAAGCTTTCTTT	NA	NA	TRBJ1-1	TRBV5-1
CAISERTEYGYTF	TGTGCCATCAGTGAAAGGACAGAGTATGGCTACACCTTC	NA	few	TRBJ1-2	TRBV10-3
CASSFIVGPYEQYF	TGTGCCAGCAGTTTCATCGTCGGTCCCTACGAGCAGTACTTC	NA	NA	TRBJ2-7	TRBV6-5
CASSQDRGYEQYF	TGTGCCAGCAGCCAAGATAGAGGCTACGAGCAGTACTTC	NA	NA	TRBJ2-7	TRBV14
CASSMTGDYGYTF	TGTGCCAGCAGTATGACAGGGGACTATGGCTACACCTTC	TRBD1	NA	TRBJ1-2	TRBV6-1
CASSEGGGSSPLHF	TGTGCCAGCAGTGAAGGGGGCGGGAGTTCACCCCTCCACTTT	NA	NA	TRBJ1-6	TRBV6-1
CATRLGESYEQYF	TGTGCCACTCGGCTGGGAGAGTCCTACGAGCAGTACTTC	NA	NA	TRBJ2-7	TRBV15
CASTQVGAVRISFF	TGTGCCAGCACTCAAGTGGGGGCGGTTAGGATTTCTTTCTTT	NA	few	TRBJ1-1	TRBV6-5